The source of this TCR beta chain is a study of graft-versus-host responses after intestinal transplantation. Findings of the study overall: Recipient-marrow GvH clones were detected, some having first appeared in ileum or blood.

The CDR3 spans 15 residues. Germline V gene sequence: CDR1 SGHTA, CDR2 FQGTGA. Trimming cost V 5 bases and J 7 bases; bases outside gene matches: 7. Repertoires were generated with immunoSEQ multiplex PCR, while TCRdb's copy carries only in-frame clones and drops some. The table shows over 55,000 clones, with roughly 91% occurring only once. As to this clone: The antigen is not known.

V and J are TRBV7-3 and TRBJ2-1, with 11 nucleotides matching TRBD2. This clonotype was sampled from a human donor who received an intestinal transplant. The sequencing here drew on unstimulated CD8+ T cells sorted from spleen or lymph node cells, taken before intestinal transplant. The CDR3 DNA follows: TGTGCCAGCAGCACGGGACTAGCGGATTATAATGAGCAGTTCTTC. Its protein product is CASSTGLADYNEQFF.